What follows are 23 T cell receptor beta chains derived from one specimen sequenced in a study of cytomegalovirus exposure and HLA in healthy donors. Researchers ran the PCR with 60 Vbeta and 13 Jbeta primers. Assay: immunoSEQ multiplex PCR; the TCRdb copy retains only in-frame clones and omits some. This sample has nearly 110,000 clones, with about 76% found just once. Sequencing was performed on PBMCs. All receptors derive from a woman aged 45-59 years in good health and CMV-seropositive.

The J gene is TRBJ2-5, the V gene TRBV5-4; D might be TRBD1 (5 bases). Germline CDR1 and CDR2: SGHNT and YYREEE (reference sequence). This CDR3 region has 13 residues. V was clipped by 3 bases and J by 3 bases, with 9 bases between them. CDR3 nucleotide sequence: TGTGCCAGCAGCTATACAGGCGAAGAGACCCAGTACTTC. Encoded protein: CASSYTGEETQYF.

This chain connects TRBV18 to TRBJ2-6; the match to TRBD2 covers 13 bases. Germline V gene lookup returns CDR1 KGHSH and CDR2 LQKENI. J was trimmed by 3 bases and V by 1 base; bases with no gene match: 9. This CDR3 comprises 20 residues. As DNA, the CDR3 is TGTGCCAGCTCACCACTTCAAGTGGGACTAGCGGGGCGTGGGGCCAACGTCCTGACTTTC. Its protein is CASSPLQVGLAGRGANVLTF.

The genes are TRBV7-3 and TRBJ2-2; the match to TRBD2 covers 10 bases. V gave up 6 bases and J gave up 7 bases; unmatched junction bases: 11. CDR3 length: 16 residues. Germline CDR1 reads SGHTA; CDR2 reads FQGTGA. The CDR3 sequence is CASSLAGGPESGELFF. In DNA, the CDR3 is TGTGCCAGCAGTTTAGCGGGGGGCCCCGAAAGCGGGGAGCTGTTTTTT.

The sample holds a few counts of this clone. The rearrangement joins TRBV7-2 to TRBJ1-3; D call uncertain. CDR1 and CDR2 from the germline V gene are SGHTA and FQGNSA. Trimming left V 5 bases short and J 7 bases short, with 6 bases between. The CDR3 length is 11 residues. CDR3 in DNA: TGTGCCAGCAGCCTCGAGAACACCATATATTTT. Its translation is CASSLENTIYF.

The gene calls are TRBV7-9 and TRBJ2-3, with TRBD2 identical over 13 bases. The CDR3 is 17 amino acids. CDR1 and CDR2 from the germline V gene are SEHNR and FQNEAQ (reference sequence). The V and J ends lost 5 bases and 0 bases, in that order; junction bases with no gene match: 5. The CDR3 loop reads CASSLPGLAGSTDTQYF. In DNA, the CDR3 is TGTGCCAGCAGCCTTCCGGGACTAGCGGGGAGCACAGATACGCAGTATTTT.

This chain links TRBV7-2 with TRBJ1-5; TRBD1 is a possible D gene (6 bases). The germline CDR1 and CDR2 sequences are SGHTA and FQGNSA. The CDR3 totals 14 residues. Trimming took off 3 bases at V and 0 bases at J, with 6 bases between the two ends. This CDR3 reads CASSFRGSNQPQHF. The CDR3, as DNA: TGTGCCAGCAGCTTCAGGGGTAGCAATCAGCCCCAGCATTTT.

The V and J genes are TRBV2 and TRBJ2-7, with 11 bases that match TRBD2. After removal of 5 bases from V and 4 bases from J, the junction contained 4 bases not matched to a gene. This CDR3 contains 14 residues. The germline V gene has CDR1 SNHLY and CDR2 FYNNEI. This CDR3 reads CASSTSGGRYEQYF. In DNA form, the CDR3 reads TGTGCCAGCAGTACTAGCGGGGGAAGGTACGAGCAGTACTTC.

This clone was seen a few times. This chain joins TRBV5-1 and TRBJ1-1; 7 bases align to TRBD1. The CDR3 has 14 amino acids. Germline V lookup: CDR1 SGHRS, CDR2 YFSETQ. V shed 2 bases, J shed 5 bases, and the junction held 6 bases outside the gene matches. For the CDR3, the DNA is TGCGCCAGCAGCTTACTGACAGGGAGGACTGAAGCTTTCTTT. Encoded protein: CASSLLTGRTEAFF.

The V call is TRBV7-9, the J call TRBJ1-1; D remains ambiguous. Germline assignment: CDR1 SEHNR and CDR2 FQNEAQ (reference sequence). The CDR3 totals 12 residues. V was pared by 1 base and J by 5 bases, with 5 bases between. CDR3 sequence: CASSLERTEAFF. CDR3 nucleotide sequence: TGTGCCAGCAGCTTAGAACGGACTGAAGCTTTCTTT.

The chain recombines TRBV6-5 with TRBJ2-5; tentative D call: TRBD2 (5 bases). The J call is uncertain, as TRBJ2-7 better fits the DNA end. This CDR3 comprises 13 residues. CDR1 is MNHEY and CDR2 is SVGAGI in the germline V gene. The CDR3 spells CASSGLSSYEQYF. The DNA for the CDR3 is TGTGCCAGCAGTGGACTTAGCTCCTACGAGCAGTACTTC.

The CDR3 bases are TGCGCCAGCAGCCTGGACAGGGGGACATCGAACACTGAAGCTTTCTTT. Protein product: CASSLDRGTSNTEAFF. The gene calls are TRBV5-1 and TRBJ1-1; 10 nucleotides agree with TRBD1. V dropped 4 bases and J dropped 1; count of bases not matched to a gene: 7. Germline V gene sequence: CDR1 SGHRS, CDR2 YFSETQ. There are 16 residues in the CDR3.

This clone was detected only a few times. The chain has TRBV4-1 and TRBJ2-3; 9 nucleotides agree with TRBD1. V shed 4 bases and J 4 bases; nucleotides not matched to a gene: 15. CDR3 size: 18 residues. Looked up from germline, CDR1 is MGHRA and CDR2 is YSYEKL. CDR3 DNA sequence: TGCGCCAGCAGCCTATCAGAAGCCGGGACAGGGTATCCAGATACGCAGTATTTT. The encoded protein is CASSLSEAGTGYPDTQYF.

Concerning this clone itself: The identical CDR3 is also encoded by other nucleotide sequences in the sample. V is TRBV7-2 and J is TRBJ1-1; the match to TRBD1 covers 8 bases. The trim removed 2 bases at V and 6 bases at J, leaving 8 bases unmatched. This CDR3 contains 15 residues. The germline V gene has CDR1 SGHTA and CDR2 FQGNSA. As DNA, the CDR3 is TGTGCCAGCAGCTTAATGAGGACAGGGAGGGCTGAAGCTTTCTTT. Its translation is CASSLMRTGRAEAFF. Complete variable domain (other parts from reference TRBV7-2 and TRBJ1-1): GAGVSQSPSNKVTEKGKDVELRCDPISGHTALYWYRQSLGQGLEFLIYFQGNSAPDKSGLPSDRFSAERTGGSVSTLTIQRTQQEDSAVYLCASSLMRTGRAEAFFGQGTRLTVV.

The chain has TRBV6-4 and TRBJ1-4; 9 bases align to TRBD1. The CDR3 loop spans 19 amino acids. Trimming cost V 2 bases and J 1 base; bases outside gene matches: 11. Germline V gene sequence: CDR1 MRHNA, CDR2 SNTAGT. The CDR3 sequence: CASSDPPSRDRETNEKLFF. In nucleotides, the CDR3 is TGTGCCAGCAGTGACCCGCCGTCCCGGGACAGGGAAACTAATGAAAAACTGTTTTTT.

In its sample, this clone ranks as medium-sized (0.01 to 0.1%). V and J are TRBV9 and TRBJ2-7; D is possibly TRBD2 (6 bases). Trimming pared 0 bases from V and 4 bases from J, leaving 14 bases between. Germline CDR1 SGDLS, CDR2 YYNGEE. The CDR3 has 15 amino acids. CDR3 DNA: TGTGCCAGCAGCGTAGATTGGGGACTCGGTTACGAGCAGTACTTC. Protein sequence: CASSVDWGLGYEQYF.

The J gene is TRBJ1-1, the V gene TRBV28; D possibly corresponds to TRBD1 (5 bases). The germline V gene encodes CDR1 MDHEN and CDR2 SYDVKM. The CDR3 sequence is 13 residues long. V was cut by 3 bases and J by 6 bases, with 11 bases left in between. The CDR3 here is CASSFQGTAEAFF. The CDR3 DNA follows: TGTGCCAGCAGTTTTCAGGGTACCGCTGAAGCTTTCTTT.

The chain employs TRBV30 and TRBJ1-6; D remains unclear. V was cut by 4 bases and J by 4 bases, with 14 bases left in between. This CDR3 spans 15 amino acids. The germline V gene has CDR1 GTSNPN and CDR2 SVGIG (reference sequence). DNA of the CDR3: TGTGCCTGGACGGCAGGCCAATCTTATAATTCACCCCTCCACTTT. This sequence encodes CAWTAGQSYNSPLHF. Full variable domain (remainder filled in from reference TRBV30 and TRBJ1-6): SQTIHQWPATLVQPVGSPLSLECTVEGTSNPNLYWYRQAAGRGLQLLFYSVGIGQISSEVPQNLSASRPQDRQFILSSKKLLLSDSGFYLCAWTAGQSYNSPLHFGNGTRLTVT.

The chain carries TRBV5-1 and TRBJ1-2, with 8 bases matching TRBD1. Germline V gives CDR1 SGHRS, CDR2 YFSETQ. The CDR3 length is 14 residues. The V and J ends lost 0 bases and 4 bases, in that order; junction bases with no gene match: 2. In DNA form, the CDR3 reads TGCGCCAGCAGCTTGGACGGGACAGGCTATGGCTACACCTTC. Translated: CASSLDGTGYGYTF.

V and J are TRBV7-6 and TRBJ1-2, with 7 bases lining up with TRBD1. Germline V gives CDR1 SGHVS, CDR2 FNYEAQ. The CDR3 sequence is 19 residues long. The ends lost 4 bases at V and 2 bases at J; junction bases unmatched: 19. This chain's CDR3 is CASSSPTGLGIGKNYGYTF. In DNA form, the CDR3 reads TGTGCCAGCAGCTCCCCGACAGGGCTTGGAATTGGCAAAAACTATGGCTACACCTTC.

Comments on this clone: One end of the junction is discordant with germline, which a read error may explain. The chain is built from TRBV11-2 and TRBJ1-6, with 9 positions matching TRBD1. The germline V gene has CDR1 SGHAT and CDR2 FQNNGV. The CDR3 is made up of 15 amino acids. CDR3 in amino acids: CAGSLRGQGGSPLHF. CDR3 bases: TGTGCCGGCAGCTTAAGGGGACAGGGAGGTTCACCCCTCCACTTT.

V gene TRBV28 combines with J gene TRBJ1-1; a weak D match, TRBD1 (6 bases). The V gene lost 6 bases and the J gene lost 2 bases, with 13 bases spanning the gap. Germline V gene lookup returns CDR1 MDHEN and CDR2 SYDVKM. This CDR3 spans 14 amino acids. CDR3 in DNA: TGTGCCAGCAGCCGGAAAGGGGGTAACACTGAAGCTTTCTTT. It specifies CASSRKGGNTEAFF.

This chain connects TRBV7-9 to TRBJ1-1; a weak D match, TRBD1 (6 bases). Germline-derived CDR1 and CDR2 are SEHNR and FQNEAQ (reference sequence). V gave up 2 bases and J gave up 3 bases, with 10 bases separating them. The CDR3 totals 14 residues. The CDR3 DNA follows: TGTGCCAGCAGCTTACGGACAGCGGACACTGAAGCTTTCTTT. It translates to CASSLRTADTEAFF.

The V call is TRBV5-4, the J call TRBJ2-3; possible D gene TRBD2, 7 bases. Trimming cost V 6 bases and J 6 bases, with 17 bases left between them. The CDR3 spans 14 residues. Germline CDR1 is SGHNT and CDR2 is YYREEE (reference sequence). CDR3 sequence: CASNKGGARDTQYF. The CDR3 coding sequence is TGTGCCAGCAACAAGGGGGGGGCTCGGGATACGCAGTATTTT.